This T cell receptor (beta chain) was identified in a study of post-analysis software for immune sequencing data. In the study overall: Some patients lacked subtype; others had relapsing-remitting, secondary progressive or progressive-relapsing disease. Study-level results: About five TRBV segments (TRBV5-6, TRBV5-1 and TRBV20-1 among them) occurred more frequently in patients than in controls. Multiple sclerosis was associated with a significant reduction in normalized Chao1 diversity relative to controls.

V lost 1 base to trimming and J lost 0 bases, with 12 bases between them. CDR3 length equals 16 residues. Germline V gene lookup returns CDR1 SGHTA and CDR2 FQGNSA. Regarding this clonotype: Its specificity is unknown.

Included in the TCR beta cDNA libraries were unique molecular identifiers. The source material, 1 to 10 million T cells, gave rise to 510,000 or so cDNA molecules. TCRdb re-called the PCR reads with MiXCR, one entry per CDR3 protein. There are some 890,000 distinct CDR3 sequences in the sample; roughly 50% occur only once, and approximately 4.3% lies in the top ten. The sequence came from a girl aged 10 to 17 with multiple sclerosis. The specimen sequenced was blood. The gene calls are TRBV7-2 and TRBJ1-2; D ambiguous. The CDR3 DNA sequence: TGTGCCAGCAGCTTAGGCCCTGGAACCGCTAACTATGGCTACACCTTC. This encodes CASSLGPGTANYGYTF.